The 10 T cell receptor beta chains given below trace back to one sample, sequenced in a study of blood T cell repertoires in COVID-19. Sequencing used immunoSEQ multiplex PCR; TCRdb keeps in-frame clones, though not all of them. This table has a few hundred thousand clones, approximately 86% appearing once. The specimen sequenced was peripheral blood. The source is a man between 18 and 29 years old with active or convalescent COVID-19.

The chain joins TRBV7-9 to TRBJ1-5; D uncertain. V lost 0 bases and J lost 3, with 6 bases in between. Germline V gene lookup returns CDR1 SEHNR and CDR2 FQNEAQ (reference sequence). This CDR3 region has 14 residues. In DNA form, the CDR3 reads TGTGCCAGCAGCTTAGCCGGTTTCAATCAGCCCCAGCATTTT. This translates into CASSLAGFNQPQHF.

The V gene is TRBV6-5, the J gene TRBJ1-3, with D tentatively TRBD1 (6 bases). CDR3 length: 15 residues. Germline V gene lookup returns CDR1 MNHEY and CDR2 SVGAGI. Trimming took 7 bases from V and 1 from J, leaving 14 bases between them. CDR3 bases: TGTGCCAGCACCAAGGGGAGGGGGTCTGGAAACACCATATATTTT. It is translated as CASTKGRGSGNTIYF.

This chain joins TRBV4-3 and TRBJ2-5; TRBD2 aligns across 12 bases. V dropped 1 base and J dropped 1; count of bases not matched to a gene: 1. In germline, CDR1 is LGHNA, CDR2 YSLEER. The CDR3 consists of 16 residues. CDR3 sequence (DNA): TGCGCCAGCAGCCAAGGACTAGCGGGGGCCCAAGAGACCCAGTACTTC. Amino acid sequence: CASSQGLAGAQETQYF.

The rearrangement joins TRBV6-2 or TRBV6-3 to TRBJ2-3; tentatively, D is TRBD2 (6 bases). V was clipped by 3 bases and J by 4 bases, with 8 bases between them. Germline lookup yields CDR1 MNHEY and CDR2 SVGEGT. The CDR3 is 13 amino acids. CDR3 bases: TGTGCCAGCAGTTATGGGGAGGCAGATACGCAGTATTTT. It yields the protein CASSYGEADTQYF.

The rearrangement uses TRBV27 and TRBJ1-6; D remains ambiguous. This CDR3 comprises 21 residues. Between the trimmed V and J ends, which lost 4 bases and 4 bases, there was a span of 29 bases. The germline CDR1 and CDR2 sequences are MNHEY and SMNVEV (reference sequence). This chain's CDR3 is CASSYAPFAASLGSYNSPLHF. CDR3 coding DNA: TGTGCCAGCAGTTACGCCCCTTTCGCCGCGTCGCTAGGATCATATAATTCACCCCTCCACTTT.

V usage is TRBV5-1 and J usage is TRBJ2-1; D may be TRBD2 (6 bases). This CDR3 is 16 amino acids long. Trimming took 4 bases from V and 5 from J, leaving 19 bases between them. The germline gives CDR1 SGHRS, CDR2 YFSETQ. The CDR3 sequence is CASSRPGRGVHNEQFF. In DNA, the CDR3 is TGCGCCAGCAGCCGCCCTGGGCGGGGAGTACACAATGAGCAGTTCTTC. Full variable domain (remainder filled in from reference TRBV5-1 and TRBJ2-1): KAGVTQTPRYLIKTRGQQVTLSCSPISGHRSVSWYQQTPGQGLQFLFEYFSETQRNKGNFPGRFSGRQFSNSRSEMNVSTLELGDSALYLCASSRPGRGVHNEQFFGPGTRLTVL.

The J gene is TRBJ2-7, the V gene TRBV6-6; no definite D call. Trimming cost V 2 bases and J 2 bases, with 10 bases left between them. This CDR3 has 14 residues. The germline gives CDR1 MNHNY, CDR2 SVGAGI (reference sequence). The chain's CDR3 is CASSYPGLAYEQYF. CDR3 in DNA: TGTGCCAGCAGTTACCCCGGGTTAGCCTACGAGCAGTACTTC.

The V gene is TRBV25-1, the J gene TRBJ2-1; D gene uncertain. Germline V CDR1 and CDR2: MGHDK, SYGVNS. CDR3 length: 13 residues. The V end lost 6 bases, the J end lost 4 bases, and 10 bases lay between the germline ends. CDR3: CASSLGAYNEQFF. The CDR3 bases are TGTGCCAGCAGCCTCGGAGCGTACAATGAGCAGTTCTTC.

The J gene is TRBJ2-3, the V gene TRBV6-5, with D perhaps TRBD1 (6 bases). Trimming stripped 6 bases from V and 2 bases from J, with 15 bases between. Germline loops: CDR1 MNHEY, CDR2 SVGAGI. This CDR3 comprises 15 residues. CDR3: CASSRGRRVTDTQYF. The CDR3 DNA reads as TGTGCCAGCAGCAGGGGACGTAGAGTCACAGATACGCAGTATTTT.

The chain carries TRBV5-8 and TRBJ2-5, with TRBD2 matching 11 bases. V lost 3 bases and J lost 5; bases outside the gene matches: 9. The CDR3 length is 16 residues. Germline CDR1 reads SGHTS; CDR2 reads YDEGEE. CDR3 DNA: TGTGCCAGCAGCTACCTTAGCGGGAGGGCCGGGGAGACCCAGTACTTC. It codes for CASSYLSGRAGETQYF.